This entry lists 4 T cell receptor beta chains sequenced from one sample in a study of OX40 agonist ivuxolimab in advanced cancers. Data came from immunoSEQ multiplex PCR; TCRdb stores just in-frame clones and leaves some out. The sample consists of roughly 110,000 clones, just over 90% of them appearing once. The sample in question was CD4+ or CD8+ T cells sorted from blood, obtained in a trial of the OX40 agonist ivuxolimab. These receptors were collected from an adult with an advanced solid tumor such as melanoma, head and neck, liver or kidney cancer.

The chain recombines TRBV28 with TRBJ1-4; 7 bases match TRBD1. V lost 9 bases and J lost 4; bases outside the gene matches: 5. Germline CDR1 MDHEN, CDR2 SYDVKM. The CDR3 runs to 13 residues. The DNA of the CDR3 is TGTGCCAGTTCGGGACAGCATAATGAAAAACTGTTTTTT. Its protein is CASSGQHNEKLFF.

The chain carries TRBV6-5 and TRBJ1-1; D call uncertain. Germline V gene lookup returns CDR1 MNHEY and CDR2 SVGAGI. The CDR3 runs to 10 residues. V lost 6 bases and J 11 bases, leaving 10 bases between the germline ends. CDR3 protein: CASRNSKAFF. CDR3 DNA: TGTGCCAGCAGGAACTCGAAGGCTTTCTTT.

The genes are TRBV9 and TRBJ2-2, with TRBD1 matching 7 bases. Germline V lookup: CDR1 SGDLS, CDR2 YYNGEE. This CDR3 has 15 residues. The V gene end was trimmed by 6 bases and the J gene end by 2 bases; junction bases not matched to a gene: 7. The CDR3 sequence: CASTRTGTNTGELFF. The CDR3 DNA is TGTGCCAGCACCCGGACAGGAACTAACACCGGGGAGCTGTTTTTT.

The chain employs TRBV11-2 and TRBJ2-5; tentative D call: TRBD2 (5 bases). The DNA end lines up better with TRBJ2-7; the J call may be wrong. This CDR3 region has 15 residues. Germline V gene data show CDR1 as SGHAT and CDR2 as FQNNGV. CDR3 amino acids: CASSLGQRSSYEQYF. The CDR3 nucleotides are TGTGCCAGCAGCTTAGGTCAGCGGAGCTCCTACGAGCAGTACTTC.